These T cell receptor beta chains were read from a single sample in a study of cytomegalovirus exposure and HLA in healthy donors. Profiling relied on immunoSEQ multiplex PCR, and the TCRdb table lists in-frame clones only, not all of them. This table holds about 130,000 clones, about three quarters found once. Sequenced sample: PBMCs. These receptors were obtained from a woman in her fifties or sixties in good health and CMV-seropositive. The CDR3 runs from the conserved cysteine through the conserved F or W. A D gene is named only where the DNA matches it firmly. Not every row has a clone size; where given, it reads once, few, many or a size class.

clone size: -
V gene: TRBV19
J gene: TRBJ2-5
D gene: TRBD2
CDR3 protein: CASSMGLAGGQETQYF
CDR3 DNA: TGTGCCAGTAGTATGGGGCTAGCGGGGGGGCAAGAGACCCAGTACTTC

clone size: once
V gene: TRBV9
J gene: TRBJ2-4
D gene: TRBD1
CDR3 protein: CASSDRGENIQYF
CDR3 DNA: TGTGCCAGCAGTGACAGGGGGGAAAACATTCAGTACTTC

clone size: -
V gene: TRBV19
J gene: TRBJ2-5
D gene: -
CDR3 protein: CASSTSRAGETQYF
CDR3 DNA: TGTGCCAGTAGTACGTCCAGGGCAGGGGAGACCCAGTACTTC

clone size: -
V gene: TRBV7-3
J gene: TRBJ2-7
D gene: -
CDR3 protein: CASSLNGQGGDEQYF
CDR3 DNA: TGTGCCAGCAGCTTAAACGGGCAGGGTGGAGACGAGCAGTACTTC

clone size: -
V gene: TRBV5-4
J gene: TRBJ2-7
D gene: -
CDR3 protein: CASSGLSLVEQYF
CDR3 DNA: TGTGCCAGCAGCGGACTCTCTCTCGTCGAGCAGTACTTC

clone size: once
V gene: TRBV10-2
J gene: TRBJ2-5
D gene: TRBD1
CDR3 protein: CASSESGTGAEETQYF
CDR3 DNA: TGCGCCAGCAGTGAGAGTGGGACAGGGGCGGAGGAGACCCAGTACTTC

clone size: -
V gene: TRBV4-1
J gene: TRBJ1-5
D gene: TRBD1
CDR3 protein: CASSLTTGSNQPQHF
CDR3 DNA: TGCGCCAGCAGCCTCACGACAGGGAGCAATCAGCCCCAGCATTTT

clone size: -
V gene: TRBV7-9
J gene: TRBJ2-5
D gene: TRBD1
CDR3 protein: CASSLDGQGGRTQYF
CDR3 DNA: TGTGCCAGCAGCTTAGATGGACAGGGGGGAAGGACCCAGTACTTC

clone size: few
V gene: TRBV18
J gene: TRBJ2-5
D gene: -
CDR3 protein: CASSPPLTVDRETQYF
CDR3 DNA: TGTGCCAGCTCACCACCGTTAACAGTGGATCGGGAGACCCAGTACTTC

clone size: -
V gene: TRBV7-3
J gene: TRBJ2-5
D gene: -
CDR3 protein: CASSPGGGRLETQYF
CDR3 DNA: TGTGCCAGCAGCCCTGGGGGGGGGCGATTAGAGACCCAGTACTTC

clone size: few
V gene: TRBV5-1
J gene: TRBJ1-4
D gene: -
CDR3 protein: CASSTDGATNEKLFF
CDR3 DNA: TGCGCCAGCAGCACCGACGGAGCAACTAATGAAAAACTGTTTTTT

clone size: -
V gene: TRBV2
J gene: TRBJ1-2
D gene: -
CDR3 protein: CASNAESRRGYTF
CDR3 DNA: TGTGCCAGCAACGCCGAATCCAGGCGTGGCTACACCTTC

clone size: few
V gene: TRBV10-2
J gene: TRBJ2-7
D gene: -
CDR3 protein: CASSEIAGGRSYEQYF
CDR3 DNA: TGCGCCAGCAGTGAGATAGCCGGGGGGCGCTCCTACGAGCAGTACTTC

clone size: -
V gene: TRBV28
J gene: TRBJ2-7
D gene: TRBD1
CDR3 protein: CASSLQDRPYEQYF
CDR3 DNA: TGTGCCAGCAGTTTACAGGACAGGCCCTACGAGCAGTACTTC

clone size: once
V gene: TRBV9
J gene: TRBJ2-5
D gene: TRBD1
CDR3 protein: CASSSHRGLQETQYF
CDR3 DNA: TGTGCCAGCAGCTCCCACAGGGGATTACAAGAGACCCAGTACTTC

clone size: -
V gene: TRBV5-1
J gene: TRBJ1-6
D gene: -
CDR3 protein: CASSGRNNSPLHF
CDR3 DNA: TGCGCCAGCTCGGGGAGGAATAATTCACCCCTCCACTTT

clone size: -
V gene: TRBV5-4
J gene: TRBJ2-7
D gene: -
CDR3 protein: CASKGDGSEQYF
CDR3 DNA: TGTGCCAGTAAGGGGGATGGGTCCGAGCAGTACTTC

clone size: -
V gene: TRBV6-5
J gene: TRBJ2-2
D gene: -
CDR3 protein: CASRSTAGELFF
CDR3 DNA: TGTGCCAGCAGGAGTACCGCCGGGGAGCTGTTTTTT

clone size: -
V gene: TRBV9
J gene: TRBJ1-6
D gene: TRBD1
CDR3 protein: CASSPGGQLNSPLHF
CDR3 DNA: TGTGCCAGCAGCCCTGGGGGACAGCTTAATTCACCCCTCCACTTT

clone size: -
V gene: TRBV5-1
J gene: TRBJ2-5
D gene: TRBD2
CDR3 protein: CASSLAGGQETQYF
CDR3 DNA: TGCGCCAGCAGCCTAGCGGGGGGTCAAGAGACCCAGTACTTC

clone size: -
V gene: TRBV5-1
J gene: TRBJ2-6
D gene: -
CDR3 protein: CASSWAGVSSGANVLTF
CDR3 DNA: TGCGCCAGCAGCTGGGCAGGGGTAAGCTCTGGGGCCAACGTCCTGACTTTC

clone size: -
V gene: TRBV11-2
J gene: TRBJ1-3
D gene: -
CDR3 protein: CASSSQPGVSGNTIYF
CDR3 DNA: TGTGCCAGCAGCTCCCAACCAGGGGTCTCTGGAAACACCATATATTTT

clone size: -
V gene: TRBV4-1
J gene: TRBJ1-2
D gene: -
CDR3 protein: CASSPQVSTGATSYGYTF
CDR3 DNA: TGCGCCAGCAGCCCACAAGTCTCGACAGGAGCGACTTCTTATGGCTACACCTTC

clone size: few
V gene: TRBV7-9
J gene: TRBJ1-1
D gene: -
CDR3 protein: CASSPEIRNTEAFF
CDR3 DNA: TGTGCCAGCAGCCCAGAAATCAGGAACACTGAAGCTTTCTTT

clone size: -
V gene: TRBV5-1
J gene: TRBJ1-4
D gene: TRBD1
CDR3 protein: CASSLPFDRVGPIHNEKLFF
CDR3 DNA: TGCGCCAGCAGCTTGCCATTTGACAGGGTCGGTCCGATCCACAATGAAAAACTGTTTTTT

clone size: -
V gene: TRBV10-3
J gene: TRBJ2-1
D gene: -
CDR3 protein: CAISARDAGNEQFF
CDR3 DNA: TGTGCCATCAGTGCCAGGGATGCCGGCAATGAGCAGTTCTTC

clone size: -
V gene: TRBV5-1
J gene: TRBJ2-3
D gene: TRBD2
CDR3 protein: CASSLNIAGLADTQYF
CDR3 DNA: TGCGCCAGCAGCTTGAATATAGCGGGCCTAGCAGATACGCAGTATTTT

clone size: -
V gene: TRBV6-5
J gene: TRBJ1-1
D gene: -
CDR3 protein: CATIPETGLYAFF
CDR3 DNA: TGTGCCACCATACCAGAGACGGGGTTATATGCTTTCTTT

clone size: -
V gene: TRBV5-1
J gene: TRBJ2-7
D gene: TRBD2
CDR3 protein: CASSPPRGGYEQYF
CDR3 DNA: TGCGCCAGCAGCCCTCCCCGGGGGGGATACGAGCAGTACTTC

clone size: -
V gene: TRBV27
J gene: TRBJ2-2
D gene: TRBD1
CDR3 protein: CASSSPLNRGRTGELFF
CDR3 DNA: TGTGCCAGCAGTTCCCCCCTTAACAGGGGGAGGACCGGGGAGCTGTTTTTT

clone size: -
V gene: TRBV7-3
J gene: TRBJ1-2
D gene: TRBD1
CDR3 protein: CASSLGTGSGEGYGYTF
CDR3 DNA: TGTGCCAGCAGCTTAGGGACAGGGTCGGGTGAAGGCTATGGCTACACCTTC

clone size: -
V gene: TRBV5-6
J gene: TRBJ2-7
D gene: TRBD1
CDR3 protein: CASSLKPGGGYEQYF
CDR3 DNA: TGTGCCAGCAGCTTGAAGCCAGGGGGCGGATACGAGCAGTACTTC

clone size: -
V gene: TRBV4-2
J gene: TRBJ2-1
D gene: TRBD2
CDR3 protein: CASSQERASGVSSYNEQFF
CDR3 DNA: TGTGCCAGCAGCCAAGAGAGGGCTAGCGGGGTGAGCTCCTACAATGAGCAGTTCTTC

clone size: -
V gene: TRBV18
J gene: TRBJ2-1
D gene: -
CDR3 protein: CASRSPSNNEQFF
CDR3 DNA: TGTGCCAGCCGCTCCCCCAGTAACAATGAGCAGTTCTTC

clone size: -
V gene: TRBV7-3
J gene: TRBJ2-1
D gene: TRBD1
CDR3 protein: CASSATGTEVYNEQFF
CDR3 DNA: TGTGCCAGCAGCGCAACCGGGACAGAAGTCTACAATGAGCAGTTCTTC

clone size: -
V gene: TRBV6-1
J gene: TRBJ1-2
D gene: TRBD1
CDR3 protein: CASSAYYRGNNYGYTF
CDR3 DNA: TGTGCCAGCAGTGCCTACTACAGGGGAAACAACTATGGCTACACCTTC

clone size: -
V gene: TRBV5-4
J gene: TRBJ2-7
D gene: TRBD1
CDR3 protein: CASSLSGTGNYEQCF
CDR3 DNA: TGTGCCAGCAGCTTGTCAGGGACAGGGAACTACGAGCAGTGCTTC

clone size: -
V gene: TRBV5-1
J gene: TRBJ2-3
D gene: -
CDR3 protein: CASSLAGGDQDTQYF
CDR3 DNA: TGCGCCAGCAGCTTGGCCGGAGGGGATCAAGATACGCAGTATTTT

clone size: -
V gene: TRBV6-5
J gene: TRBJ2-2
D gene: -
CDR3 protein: CASSYSGGGRPGELFF
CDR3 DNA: TGTGCCAGCAGTTACTCAGGAGGGGGCCGGCCCGGGGAGCTGTTTTTT

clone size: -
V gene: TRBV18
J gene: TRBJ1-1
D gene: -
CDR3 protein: CASSPSQGGTEAFF
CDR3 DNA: TGTGCCAGCTCACCCTCACAGGGAGGGACTGAAGCTTTCTTT

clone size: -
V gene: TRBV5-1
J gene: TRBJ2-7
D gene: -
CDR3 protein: CASSLHAGTYEQYF
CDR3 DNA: TGCGCCAGCAGCTTGCACGCCGGGACCTACGAGCAGTACTTC

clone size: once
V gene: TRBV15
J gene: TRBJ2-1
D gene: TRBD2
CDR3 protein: CATSRMGNGSGGANEQFF
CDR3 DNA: TGTGCCACCAGCAGGATGGGGAACGGGAGCGGGGGGGCCAATGAGCAGTTCTTC

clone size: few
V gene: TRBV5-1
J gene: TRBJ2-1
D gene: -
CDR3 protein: CASSSQGPSNEQFF
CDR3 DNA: TGCGCCAGCAGCTCACAGGGACCTTCCAATGAGCAGTTCTTC

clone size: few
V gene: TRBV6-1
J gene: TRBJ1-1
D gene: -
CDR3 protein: CASSRTMNTEAFF
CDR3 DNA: TGTGCCAGCAGTAGGACAATGAACACTGAAGCTTTCTTT

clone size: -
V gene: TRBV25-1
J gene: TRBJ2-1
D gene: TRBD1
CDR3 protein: CASRGRQGDEQFF
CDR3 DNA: TGTGCCAGCAGAGGCCGACAGGGCGATGAGCAGTTCTTC

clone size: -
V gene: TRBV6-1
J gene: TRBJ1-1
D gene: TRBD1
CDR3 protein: CASSAWDRDTEAFF
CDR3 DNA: TGTGCCAGCAGTGCCTGGGACAGGGACACTGAAGCTTTCTTT

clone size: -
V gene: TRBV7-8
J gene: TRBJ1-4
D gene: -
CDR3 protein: CASSPHRSEGEKLFF
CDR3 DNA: TGTGCCAGCAGCCCACACCGCTCGGAGGGTGAAAAACTGTTTTTT